Listed below are T cell receptor beta chains from one sample, sequenced in a study of cytomegalovirus exposure and HLA in healthy donors. Profiled with immunoSEQ multiplex PCR; TCRdb holds only in-frame clones, not every one. The data show 110,000 to 150,000 clones, with roughly 68% seen just once and around 4.2% held by the top ten. The sequenced sample was PBMCs. The receptors derive from a man aged 55 to 70 in good health and CMV-seronegative. CDR3s include the opening cysteine and the closing phenylalanine or tryptophan. D genes are given only for firm matches. Where a row states a size, it is once, few, many or the class of an expanded clone; other rows omit it.

len	abundance	v_gene	d_gene	j_gene	CDR3nt	CDR3aa
14	NA	TRBV19	NA	TRBJ1-2	TGTGCCAGTTTACGTCGCATCGGGAACTATGGCTACACCTTC	CASLRRIGNYGYTF
15	NA	TRBV15	TRBD1	TRBJ2-7	TGTGCCACCAGCAGGGCGGACAGGGTGAGCTACGAGCAGTACTTC	CATSRADRVSYEQYF
14	few	TRBV14	NA	TRBJ1-2	TGTGCCAGCAGCCAAGAAAGGGGGATTGGCGGCTACACCTTC	CASSQERGIGGYTF
14	NA	TRBV6-1	NA	TRBJ1-2	TGTGCCAGCAGCCCGACCCGGGGGGCCTATGGCTACACCTTC	CASSPTRGAYGYTF
15	NA	TRBV7-9	TRBD2	TRBJ2-1	TGTGCCAGCAGCTTAGCGTCTAGCGGGTACAATGAGCAGTTCTTC	CASSLASSGYNEQFF
17	NA	TRBV10-3	TRBD2	TRBJ2-2	TGTGCCATCAAAAGGCTAGCGGGAGATTTAAACACCGGGGAGCTGTTTTTT	CAIKRLAGDLNTGELFF
13	NA	TRBV5-4	TRBD2	TRBJ2-1	TGTGCCATCCCAGCGGGAGACCACAATGAGCAGTTCTTC	CAIPAGDHNEQFF
15	NA	TRBV9	NA	TRBJ2-7	TGTGCCAGCAGCGTAGATGGGGGCTATATGTACGAGCAGTACTTC	CASSVDGGYMYEQYF
16	few	TRBV4-1	TRBD2	TRBJ2-3	TGCGCCAGCAGCCAAGAGACTAGCGGGGAGGTAGATACGCAGTATTTT	CASSQETSGEVDTQYF
14	NA	TRBV19	NA	TRBJ2-3	TGTGCCAGTAGACGTCCGGGACAAGCAGATACGCAGTATTTT	CASRRPGQADTQYF
11	NA	TRBV5-1	NA	TRBJ2-7	TGCGCCAGCAGGGGAGGCTACGAGCAGTACTTC	CASRGGYEQYF
15	NA	TRBV30	NA	TRBJ1-1	TGTGCCTGGTTTTTTCCCGGGACATTGAACACTGAAGCTTTCTTT	CAWFFPGTLNTEAFF
14	NA	TRBV7-3	TRBD1	TRBJ1-1	TGTGCCAGCAGTGACAGGGGGAGAGACACTGAAGCTTTCTTT	CASSDRGRDTEAFF
15	few	TRBV6-1	TRBD1	TRBJ1-1	TGTGCCAGCAGTTTGGGACAGGGGGCGAACACTGAAGCTTTCTTT	CASSLGQGANTEAFF
11	NA	TRBV30	NA	TRBJ2-1	TGTGCCTGGTTCGGGGACAATGAGCAGTTCTTC	CAWFGDNEQFF
15	few	TRBV11-2	TRBD2	TRBJ2-3	TGTGCCAGCGAGCTAGCGGGAGGGTTGGGAGATACGCAGTATTTT	CASELAGGLGDTQYF
15	NA	TRBV7-3	TRBD2	TRBJ2-1	TGTGCCAGCAGCGTGGATAGCGGGAGGGACAATGAGCAGTTCTTC	CASSVDSGRDNEQFF
16	once	TRBV27	TRBD2	TRBJ2-1	TGTGCCAGCAGTCGAACTAGCGGGCTACCTTACAATGAGCAGTTCTTC	CASSRTSGLPYNEQFF
17	NA	TRBV28	NA	TRBJ2-5	TGTGCCAGCAGTTTGATAAAGGGGGAGGGAGGCGTCGAGACCCAGTACTTC	CASSLIKGEGGVETQYF
13	NA	TRBV28	NA	TRBJ2-7	TGTGCCAACCATCTCGGACAGACCTACGAGCAGTACTTC	CANHLGQTYEQYF
13	NA	TRBV6-5	TRBD1	TRBJ1-2	TGTGCCAGCAGTTACGACAGGGGAGATGGCTACACCTTC	CASSYDRGDGYTF
15	NA	TRBV6-1	NA	TRBJ1-3	TGTGCCAGCAGTGCTTCAGGGGACTCTGGAAACACCATATATTTT	CASSASGDSGNTIYF